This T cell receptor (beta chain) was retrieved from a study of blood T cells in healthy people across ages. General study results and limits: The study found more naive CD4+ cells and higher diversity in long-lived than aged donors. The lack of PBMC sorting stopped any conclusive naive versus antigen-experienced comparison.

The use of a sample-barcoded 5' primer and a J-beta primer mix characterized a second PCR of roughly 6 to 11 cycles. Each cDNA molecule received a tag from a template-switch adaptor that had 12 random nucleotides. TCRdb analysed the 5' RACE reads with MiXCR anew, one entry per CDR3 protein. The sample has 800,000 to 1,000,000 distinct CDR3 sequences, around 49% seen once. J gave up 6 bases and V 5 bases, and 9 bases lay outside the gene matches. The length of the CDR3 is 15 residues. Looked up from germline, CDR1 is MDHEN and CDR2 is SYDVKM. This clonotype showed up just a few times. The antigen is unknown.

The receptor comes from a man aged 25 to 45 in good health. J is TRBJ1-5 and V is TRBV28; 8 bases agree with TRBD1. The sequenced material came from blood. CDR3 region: CASSTRTGMGQPQHF. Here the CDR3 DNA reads TGTGCCAGCAGTACTAGGACAGGGATGGGTCAGCCCCAGCATTTT.